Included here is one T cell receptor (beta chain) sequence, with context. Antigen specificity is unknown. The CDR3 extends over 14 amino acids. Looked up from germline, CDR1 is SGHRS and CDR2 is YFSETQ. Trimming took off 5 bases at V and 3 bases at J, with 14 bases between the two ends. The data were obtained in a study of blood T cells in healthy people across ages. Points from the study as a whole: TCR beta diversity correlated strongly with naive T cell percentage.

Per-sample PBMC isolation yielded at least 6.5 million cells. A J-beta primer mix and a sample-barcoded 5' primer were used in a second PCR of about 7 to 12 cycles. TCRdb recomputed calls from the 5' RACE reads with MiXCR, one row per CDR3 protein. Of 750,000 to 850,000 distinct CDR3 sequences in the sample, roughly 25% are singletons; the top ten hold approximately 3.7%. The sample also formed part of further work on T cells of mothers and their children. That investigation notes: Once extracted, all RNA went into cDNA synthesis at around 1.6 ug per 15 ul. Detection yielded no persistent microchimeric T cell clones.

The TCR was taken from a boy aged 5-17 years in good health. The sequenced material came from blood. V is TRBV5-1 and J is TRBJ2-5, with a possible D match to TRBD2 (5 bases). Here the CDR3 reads CASRVGGGKETQYF. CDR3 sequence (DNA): TGCGCCAGCAGGGTAGGAGGCGGTAAAGAGACCCAGTACTTC.